Below are 19 T cell receptor beta chains sequenced from a single sample in a study of shared clonotypes between healthy human individuals. TCRdb's table, derived via immunoSEQ multiplex PCR, lists solely in-frame clones and lacks some. The sample lists some 200,000 clones, approximately 61% occurring once. The sample was memory CD4+ T cells sorted from blood. The subset is: CD45RA-negative fraction. The receptors were gathered from a young man in good health.

V usage is TRBV5-5 and J usage is TRBJ2-5; D not certain. This CDR3 region has 11 residues. Germline CDR1 and CDR2: SGHKS and YYEKEE (reference sequence). With 5 bases removed from V and 5 bases from J, the gap between germline ends came to 7 bases. The CDR3 loop is CASSSLETQYF. CDR3 in DNA: TGTGCCAGCAGTAGCCTGGAGACCCAGTACTTC. Full variable domain (missing parts from reference TRBV5-5 and TRBJ2-5): DAGVTQSPTHLIKTRGQQVTLRCSPISGHKSVSWYQQVLGQGPQFIFQYYEKEERGRGNFPDRFSARQFPNYSSELNVNALLLGDSALYLCASSSLETQYFGPGTRLLVL.

The chain is built from TRBV18 and TRBJ2-2; tentative D call: TRBD1 (6 bases). From germline, CDR1 is KGHSH and CDR2 LQKENI. This CDR3 is 15 amino acids long. V gave up 3 bases and J gave up 0 bases, with 8 bases separating them. The CDR3 here is CASSPRGTNTGELFF. In nucleotides, the CDR3 is TGTGCCAGCTCACCCAGGGGAACGAACACCGGGGAGCTGTTTTTT.

The chain is built from TRBV7-2 and TRBJ2-1, with 11 bases aligning to TRBD2. The CDR3 runs to 15 residues. J was trimmed by 4 bases and V by 6 bases; bases with no gene match: 5. In germline, CDR1 is SGHTA, CDR2 FQGNSA. DNA of the CDR3: TGTGCCAGCAGACCGACTAGCGGGGCATACAATGAGCAGTTCTTC. This encodes CASRPTSGAYNEQFF.

There are many counts of this clone. The J gene is TRBJ2-7, the V gene TRBV11-2, with 7 nucleotides matching TRBD1. The germline V gene has CDR1 SGHAT and CDR2 FQNNGV. The CDR3 covers 17 residues. With 6 bases clipped from V and 1 base from J, the junction kept 15 bases outside the gene matches. CDR3 in DNA: TGTGCCAGCAGTCCAATTCGAAGACAGGGTCAGTCCTACGAGCAGTACTTC. This codes for CASSPIRRQGQSYEQYF.

The count of this clone is one. The chain uses TRBV2 and TRBJ2-5, with D uncertain. The CDR3 covers 13 residues. Trimming pared 3 bases from V and 3 bases from J, leaving 8 bases between. CDR1 and CDR2 (germline): SNHLY, FYNNEI. In nucleotides, the CDR3 is TGTGCCAGCAGTGATATTGCGGAAGAGACCCAGTACTTC. Translating gives CASSDIAEETQYF.

The V and J genes are TRBV5-4 and TRBJ2-7, with TRBD1 matching 7 bases. Germline V lookup: CDR1 SGHNT, CDR2 YYREEE (reference sequence). The CDR3 runs to 15 residues. V lost 0 bases to trimming and J lost 3 bases; unmatched junction nucleotides: 6. CDR3 region: CASSLAEAGGYEQYF. In DNA, the CDR3 is TGTGCCAGCAGCTTGGCTGAGGCAGGGGGCTACGAGCAGTACTTC.

This rearrangement joins TRBV27 to TRBJ2-5; a weak D match, TRBD2 (5 bases). CDR1 MNHEY and CDR2 SMNVEV come from the germline V gene (reference sequence). The V end lost 8 bases, the J end lost 5 bases, and 15 bases lay between the germline ends. This CDR3 has 13 residues. CDR3 sequence reads: CASGSLLEETQYF. CDR3 in DNA: TGTGCCAGCGGGAGTCTGTTGGAGGAGACCCAGTACTTC.

This clone was counted between two and nine times. The V call is TRBV5-1, the J call TRBJ2-7, with 9 bases identical to TRBD1. With V trimmed by 5 bases and J by 6 bases, 6 bases remained unmatched. Germline CDR1 reads SGHRS; CDR2 reads YFSETQ. This CDR3 contains 13 residues. In nucleotides, the CDR3 is TGCGCCAGCAGGTGGGACAGGGAAAGCGAGCAGTACTTC. Protein product: CASRWDRESEQYF.

The sample holds one count of this clone. The chain uses TRBV11-3 and TRBJ2-5; D ambiguous. V was shortened by 5 bases and J by 5 bases, with 9 bases between the two germline ends. The CDR3 totals 12 residues. Germline V gene data show CDR1 as SGHNT and CDR2 as YENEEA. Here the CDR3 DNA reads TGTGCCAGCAGCCTGAGTCACGAGACCCAGTACTTC. The encoded protein is CASSLSHETQYF.

The DNA of the CDR3 is TGTGCCAGCTCACGTCAACGGGGACGGGAGACCCAGTACTTC. Its protein is CASSRQRGRETQYF. V gene TRBV18 combines with J gene TRBJ2-5; D might be TRBD1 or TRBD2, each matching 5 bases. V lost 4 bases and J 5 bases, leaving 14 bases between the germline ends. CDR1 is KGHSH and CDR2 is LQKENI in the germline V gene. The CDR3 spans 14 residues.

V is TRBV15 and J is TRBJ2-7; 8 nucleotides align to TRBD1. The CDR3 extends over 15 amino acids. Per germline, CDR1 LNHNV and CDR2 YYDKDF (reference sequence). J lost 2 bases, V lost 4 bases, and 7 bases had no gene match. The CDR3 sequence: CATSIPGTGAYEQYF. The CDR3 bases are TGTGCCACCAGCATCCCCGGGACAGGAGCCTACGAGCAGTACTTC.

This clone was observed many times. The chain has TRBV2 and TRBJ2-1; 7 bases are a match to TRBD1. CDR1 is SNHLY and CDR2 is FYNNEI in the germline V gene. This CDR3 is built from 16 residues. Unmatched junction bases numbered 9, after V lost 1 base and J lost 6 bases. CDR3 region: CASSEGQGIDSNEQFF. CDR3 nucleotide sequence: TGTGCCAGCAGTGAAGGACAGGGTATCGATAGCAATGAGCAGTTCTTC.

This clone was observed at least ten times. The chain has TRBV30 and TRBJ1-4; 8 bases align to TRBD1. J was trimmed by 5 bases and V by 5 bases; bases with no gene match: 7. This CDR3 comprises 14 residues. CDR1 is GTSNPN, CDR2 SVGIG, per germline (reference sequence). CDR3 sequence: CAWDRTGRNEKLFF. In DNA form, the CDR3 reads TGTGCCTGGGACAGGACAGGGCGAAATGAAAAACTGTTTTTT.

This chain uses TRBV14 with TRBJ1-1; weak D call: TRBD1 (5 bases). Germline V gene sequence: CDR1 SGHDN, CDR2 FVKESK. Trimming left V 0 bases short and J 5 bases short, with 7 bases between. This CDR3 is 13 amino acids long. CDR3 bases: TGTGCCAGCAGCCAAGACAGGGTTACTGAAGCTTTCTTT. This codes for CASSQDRVTEAFF.

Comment on this clone: The sample holds other DNA sequences that translate to the same CDR3. V is TRBV2 and J is TRBJ1-3; D not certain. Germline V lookup: CDR1 SNHLY, CDR2 FYNNEI. The germline V and J ends were trimmed by 7 bases and 0 bases, with 10 bases remaining between them. The CDR3 has 14 residues. The CDR3 loop reads CASTSEGSGNTIYF. The CDR3 coding sequence is TGTGCCAGCACATCCGAGGGCTCTGGAAACACCATATATTTT.

There are a few counts of this clone. This chain connects TRBV5-1 to TRBJ2-1; TRBD2 matches 12 bases. The CDR3 runs 16 residues. Germline CDR1 and CDR2: SGHRS and YFSETQ. V was pared by 4 bases and J by 6 bases, with 8 bases of the junction left unmatched. The CDR3 loop reads CASSAVGLAGTNEQFF. The CDR3 DNA is TGCGCCAGCAGCGCCGTAGGACTAGCGGGAACCAATGAGCAGTTCTTC. The complete variable domain, with remaining parts taken from reference TRBV5-1 and TRBJ2-1, reads KAGVTQTPRYLIKTRGQQVTLSCSPISGHRSVSWYQQTPGQGLQFLFEYFSETQRNKGNFPGRFSGRQFSNSRSEMNVSTLELGDSALYLCASSAVGLAGTNEQFFGPGTRLTVL.

This rearrangement joins TRBV30 to TRBJ1-1, with 9 positions matching TRBD1. Germline V gene lookup returns CDR1 GTSNPN and CDR2 SVGIG (reference sequence). V lost 3 bases to trimming and J lost 6 bases; unmatched junction nucleotides: 17. The CDR3 is 17 amino acids. CDR3 sequence: CAWRASGTGLFLAEAFF. The CDR3 bases are TGTGCCTGGAGGGCCTCCGGGACAGGGTTGTTTCTCGCTGAAGCTTTCTTT.

This clone was seen ten or more times. The chain joins TRBV9 to TRBJ2-1, with a weak D call TRBD2 (6 bases). This CDR3 has 15 residues. V lost 3 bases to trimming and J lost 6 bases, with 16 bases between them. Per the germline V gene, CDR1 is SGDLS and CDR2 is YYNGEE. CDR3 sequence (DNA): TGTGCCAGCAGCGCCGATTCCCAAGCGGGCAATGAGCAGTTCTTC. This encodes CASSADSQAGNEQFF.

V usage is TRBV28 and J usage is TRBJ1-1; perhaps TRBD1 as D (5 bases). This CDR3 comprises 14 residues. Germline lookup yields CDR1 MDHEN and CDR2 SYDVKM. The V end was cut by 7 bases, the J end by 11 bases, with 23 bases between. CDR3 nucleotide sequence: TGTGCCAGCAACATGCAGGGTTCCCGCGGAAAGGCTTTCTTT. Amino acid sequence: CASNMQGSRGKAFF.